What follows is one TCR beta chain and its context. Its antigen is currently unknown. The sample is drawn from a study of PD-1 blockade in mismatch repair-deficient tumors. About the study: All were previously treated, progressing patients with approximately 11 mismatch repair-deficient cancer types.

Study findings and constraints: Tumor-resident clones, often undetectable pretreatment in blood, expanded then contracted after pembrolizumab.

The CDR3 has 14 residues. CDR1 and CDR2 (germline): SGHRS, YFSETQ. Trimming cost V 0 bases and J 4 bases; bases outside gene matches: 4. Every patient had mismatch repair deficiency by PCR or immunohistochemistry. The TCR-sequenced patients were a few responders to pembrolizumab. Sequencing used immunoSEQ multiplex PCR; TCRdb keeps in-frame clones, though not all of them. Among about 130,000 clones, approximately 91% were seen once, and the ten largest hold about 11%. The genes are TRBV5-1 and TRBJ2-7; TRBD1 agrees at 7 bases. This sequence was found in an adult with mismatch repair-deficient cancer. The sample here was peripheral blood, taken approximately 69 weeks after starting pembrolizumab. DNA for the CDR3: TGCGCCAGCAGCTTGGACAGGGGAATGTACGAGCAGTACTTC. Amino acids: CASSLDRGMYEQYF.